The following is a T cell receptor (beta chain) sequence with its context. Its antigen has not been determined. No much larger clone exists at a distance of one base, and base qualities are not known. TCR CDR3 regions were amplified from genomic DNA by multiplex PCR using the deep immunoSEQ assay. For each cell subset, the extracted genomic DNA was distributed evenly across all wells of several immunoSEQ 96-well plates, and each plate served as one replicate. For unsorted PBMC, each replicate PCR was loaded with approximately 0.3 ug genomic DNA, equivalent to about 30,000 T cell genomes. Ten immunoSEQ deep assay plates were used to sequence the unsorted PBMC genomic DNA. Purified libraries were quantified with a Qubit 3.0 fluorometer, sized on a Bioanalyzer 2100, and re-quantified with the KAPA Library Quantification kit. Every immunoSEQ 96-well plate was sequenced on a dedicated single-read 150-cycle Illumina NextSeq 550 flow cell. The source study handled its data this way. Because the immunoSEQ output held only junctional sequences and lacked quality scores, the filtering could not match the filtering applied to full-length reads. To assign V/J genes and CDR3, sequences were annotated using PyIR, a Python wrapper for IgBLAST v1.9, with IMGT germline references. Reads with weak V/J assignments (E-value above 1e-6), missing CDR3, stop codons, out-of-frame junctions, or ambiguous translated residues were removed. A V3J clonotype was defined by an identical inferred V gene, J gene, and CDR3 amino acid sequence. The percentage overlap between two repertoires was calculated by dividing the number of shared unique clonotypes by the size of the smaller repertoire. RTK rarefaction, the Chao1 estimator, and Recon v2.1 estimates of unobserved clonotypes were used to assess repertoire richness. The clones in this table, taken by TCRdb from immuneACCESS, are in-frame only. Not every clone is retained; where verified, under half of the shortfall comes from an unresolved V gene, and the cause of the rest is unknown. The V and J calls and clone size were taken over from that table, and D and trimming were inferred from the DNA. The sample profile shows fewer than 600,000 clones; roughly 80% of them were found once. Of the sample, around 13% is held by the ten largest clones.

The data originate from a study of shared clonotypes between healthy human individuals (dated by TCRdb to between 2020 and 2021). Regarding the research as a whole: The cohort included three men and a couple of women between 18 and 49 years of age. To increase sequencing depth and limit assay-specific biases, TCR repertoire library preparation and sequencing were carried out by different laboratories using diverse techniques. Per donor, leukapheresis produced somewhere between about 0.9 and 9 billion PBMCs. To estimate repertoire size and how much clonotype sharing occurs between individuals, the study deeply sequenced the blood TCR repertoires of several healthy adults. Broader findings and caveats from the paper: Sampling was restricted to blood, and TCR repertoires in tissue are likely to differ from TCR repertoires in blood. The small number of donors limited the genetic and exposure-history diversity represented. Pairwise subsampling indicated that sequencing depth was expected to affect the degree of clonotype sharing among donors.

The CDR1 and CDR2 encoded by the germline V gene are SGHRS and YFSETQ. V is clipped by 8 bases and J by 0 bases, and the sequence between their germline boundaries is 12 bases long. Including the terminal cysteine and phenylalanine, the CDR3 comprises 14 residues. Just CDR3 DNA is preserved here, 42 bases in frame from base 1. The donors were healthy, HIV-negative adults who had no recently reported acute infections or vaccinations. Only Caucasian adults living in Nashville, Tennessee, USA were represented among the donors. In the unsorted samples, 90 million or so PBMCs were counted, and genomic DNA was extracted using the QIAamp DNA Blood Mini kit. Blood was collected by leukapheresis, and PBMCs were isolated by Ficoll-Histopaque density gradient centrifugation and then cryopreserved in liquid nitrogen vapor phase.

Recombination joined TRBV5-1 with TRBJ2-1; matching of 5 bases hints at TRBD1 as the D gene. The clonotype comes from a woman in her forties in good health. Some clones in this sample may be carry-over from other donors' samples. Input material: PBMCs. The nucleotide sequence reads TGCGCCAGTGGGGCGGATAGCTCCTACAATGAGCAGTTCTTC. Translation gives CASGADSSYNEQFF.